The 23 T cell receptor beta chains in this list originate from one sample, sequenced in a study of T cells after somatic rescue of genetic block. Some clones are missing from TCRdb's copy, which holds only in-frame ones; the method was immunoSEQ multiplex PCR. The sample lists tens of thousands of clones, 90% seen once, with about 1.5% in the top ten. Material for sequencing was peripheral blood mononuclear cells (PBMCs). These TCRs come from a woman aged 18-30 years.

The chain uses TRBV25-1 and TRBJ2-1, with a weak D call TRBD2 (5 bases). Germline CDR1 is MGHDK and CDR2 is SYGVNS. There are 16 residues in the CDR3. Trimming took off 3 bases at V and 0 bases at J, with 12 bases between the two ends. The CDR3 here is CASSESGPGSYNEQFF. The CDR3 coding sequence is TGTGCCAGCAGTGAGAGCGGCCCTGGCTCCTACAATGAGCAGTTCTTC.

The V and J genes are TRBV7-2 and TRBJ1-3; TRBD1 matches 7 bases. Germline loops: CDR1 SGHTA, CDR2 FQGNSA. This CDR3 has 15 amino acids. J gave up 3 bases and V 3 bases, and 5 bases lay outside the gene matches. The CDR3 sequence: CASSLLQGFGNTIYF. In DNA form, the CDR3 reads TGTGCCAGCAGCTTGTTACAGGGGTTTGGAAACACCATATATTTT.

The chain links TRBV19 to TRBJ2-2; 9 bases map to TRBD2. Germline V gene sequence: CDR1 LNHDA, CDR2 SQIVND (reference sequence). The CDR3 spans 15 residues. V trimming: 1 base; J trimming: 6 bases; junction bases outside the gene matches: 3. This CDR3 is CASSIGLAGPGELFF. In DNA form, the CDR3 reads TGTGCCAGTAGTATAGGGCTAGCGGGACCCGGGGAGCTGTTTTTT.

The chain employs TRBV28 and TRBJ2-7, with TRBD1 identical over 7 bases. Trimming cost V 6 bases and J 0 bases; bases outside gene matches: 5. This CDR3 has 14 residues. The germline CDR1 and CDR2 sequences are MDHEN and SYDVKM. In nucleotides, the CDR3 is TGTGCCAGCAGGTACCGGGACAGCTCCTACGAGCAGTACTTC. As protein: CASRYRDSSYEQYF.

J is TRBJ2-5 and V is TRBV7-3; the D gene is possibly TRBD2 (6 bases). The CDR3 contains 13 residues. Germline V gene lookup returns CDR1 SGHTA and CDR2 FQGTGA. The germline V and J ends were trimmed by 5 bases and 7 bases, with 14 bases remaining between them. The CDR3 loop is CASSPAVGGTQYF. The CDR3 DNA sequence: TGTGCCAGCAGCCCCGCTGTGGGGGGGACCCAGTACTTC.

The chain has TRBV6-5 and TRBJ1-5, with TRBD1 matching over 8 bases. The trim removed 6 bases at V and 6 bases at J, leaving 7 bases unmatched. The CDR3 covers 14 residues. The germline V gene has CDR1 MNHEY and CDR2 SVGAGI. In DNA, the CDR3 is TGTGCCAGCAGCCAACAGGGGGGTAGTCAGCCCCAGCATTTT. Translated: CASSQQGGSQPQHF.

V usage is TRBV5-6 and J usage is TRBJ1-4, with unresolved D. The CDR3 spans 16 residues. Trimming stripped 4 bases from V and 8 bases from J, with 21 bases between. From germline, CDR1 is SGHDT and CDR2 YYEEEE. The CDR3: CASSGTPEKPDEKLFF. The CDR3 DNA sequence: TGTGCCAGCAGCGGTACCCCGGAGAAACCCGACGAAAAACTGTTTTTT. Full variable domain (remainder filled in from reference TRBV5-6 and TRBJ1-4): DAGVTQSPTHLIKTRGQQVTLRCSPKSGHDTVSWYQQALGQGPQFIFQYYEEEERQRGNFPDRFSGHQFPNYSSELNVNALLLGDSALYLCASSGTPEKPDEKLFFGSGTQLSVL.

The chain couples TRBV18 to TRBJ2-7; TRBD1 aligns across 7 bases. Trimming took 3 bases from V and 0 from J; bases not matched to a gene: 5. This CDR3 has 15 residues. Germline V gene lookup returns CDR1 KGHSH and CDR2 LQKENI. In DNA, the CDR3 is TGTGCCAGCTCACCCCAGACAGGGCCCTCCTACGAGCAGTACTTC. Residues: CASSPQTGPSYEQYF.

The V call is TRBV29-1, the J call TRBJ2-2; D tentatively reads TRBD1 or TRBD2 (5 bases each). This CDR3 has 16 residues. CDR1 is SQVTM, CDR2 ANQGSEA, per germline. V was shortened by 7 bases and J by 4 bases, with 22 bases between the two germline ends. DNA of the CDR3: TGCAGCGCCCTCGGCTGGCAGGGAGAACCCACCGGGGAGCTGTTTTTT. Translation: CSALGWQGEPTGELFF.

The chain uses TRBV4-1 and TRBJ2-2; 7 bases fit TRBD2. The CDR3 spans 16 residues. Trimming took 3 bases from V and 3 from J; bases not matched to a gene: 7. In germline, CDR1 is MGHRA, CDR2 YSYEKL. The CDR3 here is CASSHPERGYTGELFF. The CDR3, as DNA: TGCGCCAGCAGCCACCCGGAGCGGGGATACACCGGGGAGCTGTTTTTT.

The rearrangement links TRBV13 to TRBJ2-7; 12 nucleotides align to TRBD2. Germline lookup yields CDR1 PRHDT and CDR2 FYEKMQ (reference sequence). This CDR3 spans 15 amino acids. Trimming removed 3 bases from V and 4 bases from J; junction bases left unmatched: 4. The CDR3 is CASSFKTSGSYEQYF. DNA of the CDR3: TGTGCCAGCAGCTTCAAGACTAGCGGGAGTTACGAGCAGTACTTC.

The J gene is TRBJ1-1, the V gene TRBV5-6, with 8 bases that match TRBD1. V was pared by 4 bases and J by 3 bases, with 8 bases of the junction left unmatched. Germline-derived CDR1 and CDR2 are SGHDT and YYEEEE. CDR3 length: 15 residues. CDR3 amino acids: CASSQPTGAYTEAFF. As DNA, the CDR3 is TGTGCCAGCAGCCAGCCGACAGGGGCTTACACTGAAGCTTTCTTT.

This chain joins TRBV7-2 and TRBJ2-3, with TRBD1 matching 9 bases. Germline V gene sequence: CDR1 SGHTA, CDR2 FQGNSA. With V trimmed by 5 bases and J by 14 bases, 23 bases remained unmatched. CDR3 length equals 17 residues. This CDR3 reads CASSPTGGTRGVLTGYF. CDR3 DNA sequence: TGTGCCAGCAGCCCGACAGGGGGAACACGGGGGGTCCTGACCGGGTATTTT.

This clone showed up just once. The gene calls are TRBV19 and TRBJ1-5; 11 bases align to TRBD1. After removal of 7 bases from V and 0 bases from J, the junction contained 5 bases not matched to a gene. Germline V gives CDR1 LNHDA, CDR2 SQIVND (reference sequence). The CDR3 extends over 16 amino acids. CDR3 residues: CASIPGQGDSNQPQHF. The CDR3 DNA is TGTGCCAGTATCCCGGGACAGGGGGATAGCAATCAGCCCCAGCATTTT. The whole variable domain, filled in from reference TRBV19 and TRBJ1-5, reads DGGITQSPKYLFRKEGQNVTLSCEQNLNHDAMYWYRQDPGQGLRLIYYSQIVNDFQKGDIAEGYSVSREKKESFPLTVTSAQKNPTAFYLCASIPGQGDSNQPQHFGDGTRLSIL.

The chain carries TRBV7-8 and TRBJ2-2; D could derive from TRBD1 or TRBD2 (5 bases each). CDR3 length: 14 residues. Trimming cost V 5 bases and J 5 bases, with 12 bases left between them. CDR1 and CDR2 from the germline V gene are SGHVS and FQNEAQ. This CDR3 reads CASSRKGPTGELFF. CDR3 nucleotide sequence: TGTGCCAGCAGCCGGAAGGGACCAACCGGGGAGCTGTTTTTT. The full variable domain, with the rest looked up from reference TRBV7-8 and TRBJ2-2, is GAGVSQSPRYKVAKRGQDVALRCDPISGHVSLFWYQQALGQGPEFLTYFQNEAQLDKSGLPSDRFFAERPEGSVSTLKIQRTQQEDSAVYLCASSRKGPTGELFFGEGSRLTVL.

J is TRBJ1-2 and V is TRBV27; 8 bases are a match to TRBD1. Trimming at V came to 8 bases and at J to 8 bases, leaving 10 bases not matched to a gene. This CDR3 contains 13 residues. CDR1 MNHEY and CDR2 SMNVEV come from the germline V gene (reference sequence). CDR3 bases: TGTGCCAGCGGTGGACAGGGTGGGAAGGGCTACACCTTC. Amino acids: CASGGQGGKGYTF.

The V and J genes are TRBV5-6 and TRBJ2-1; TRBD2 aligns across 11 bases. The V gene end was trimmed by 4 bases and the J gene end by 6 bases; junction bases not matched to a gene: 15. The CDR3 is 18 amino acids. CDR1 is SGHDT, CDR2 YYEEEE, per germline. This chain's CDR3 is CASSLESIAGGRRNEQFF. CDR3 coding DNA: TGTGCCAGCAGCCTGGAAAGTATAGCGGGAGGGCGACGCAATGAGCAGTTCTTC. Full variable domain (missing parts from reference TRBV5-6 and TRBJ2-1): DAGVTQSPTHLIKTRGQQVTLRCSPKSGHDTVSWYQQALGQGPQFIFQYYEEEERQRGNFPDRFSGHQFPNYSSELNVNALLLGDSALYLCASSLESIAGGRRNEQFFGPGTRLTVL.

V usage is TRBV6-5 and J usage is TRBJ2-2; a possible D gene is TRBD1 (6 bases). There are 14 residues in the CDR3. The ends were cut back, 6 bases at V and 10 bases at J, with 18 bases in the middle. In germline, CDR1 is MNHEY, CDR2 SVGAGI. CDR3 DNA sequence: TGTGCCAGCAGCAACAGGGAGCCGACAAAGGAGCTGTTTTTT. Residues: CASSNREPTKELFF.

A single count supports this clone. The chain links TRBV28 to TRBJ2-5; D may be TRBD2 (5 bases). This CDR3 region has 15 residues. Deletions cut 3 bases from V and 5 bases from J, with 16 bases between. CDR1 is MDHEN and CDR2 is SYDVKM in the germline V gene. CDR3 in amino acids: CASSLNAGARETQYF. The CDR3 DNA follows: TGTGCCAGCAGTTTGAATGCGGGCGCCCGGGAGACCCAGTACTTC. Together with reference TRBV28 and TRBJ2-5, the CDR3 gives the full variable domain: DVKVTQSSRYLVKRTGEKVFLECVQDMDHENMFWYRQDPGLGLRLIYFSYDVKMKEKGDIPEGYSVSREKKERFSLILESASTNQTSMYLCASSLNAGARETQYFGPGTRLLVL.

The chain combines TRBV27 with TRBJ1-1; TRBD1 might be the D (6 bases). The CDR3 is 14 residues long. The ends were cut back, 8 bases at V and 5 bases at J, with 18 bases in the middle. Germline values: CDR1 MNHEY, CDR2 SMNVEV (reference sequence). The CDR3 DNA follows: TGTGCCAGCGGTCCTCAGGGGAGGGGGACTGAAGCTTTCTTT. As protein: CASGPQGRGTEAFF.

The V gene is TRBV7-2, the J gene TRBJ2-3, with 7 bases that match TRBD1. The CDR3 is 14 amino acids. V lost 2 bases to trimming and J lost 11 bases; unmatched junction nucleotides: 10. Germline loops: CDR1 SGHTA, CDR2 FQGNSA. The CDR3 DNA reads TGTGCCAGCAGCTTAACGAAAGGGGGCCCTAAGCAGTATTTT. It translates to CASSLTKGGPKQYF.

The chain is built from TRBV28 and TRBJ1-2, with 8 bases aligning to TRBD1. J was trimmed by 2 bases and V by 6 bases; bases with no gene match: 5. The germline CDR1 and CDR2 sequences are MDHEN and SYDVKM. The CDR3 loop spans 14 amino acids. CDR3 loop: CASRVQGVNYGYTF. The DNA for the CDR3 is TGTGCCAGCAGGGTACAGGGGGTGAACTATGGCTACACCTTC.

The V and J genes are TRBV11-2 and TRBJ2-7, with D unclear. From germline, CDR1 is SGHAT and CDR2 FQNNGV. The CDR3 totals 12 residues. V was trimmed by 0 bases and J by 2 bases, leaving 2 bases between them. CDR3 DNA: TGTGCCAGCAGCTTAGACACCTACGAGCAGTACTTC. Translation gives CASSLDTYEQYF.